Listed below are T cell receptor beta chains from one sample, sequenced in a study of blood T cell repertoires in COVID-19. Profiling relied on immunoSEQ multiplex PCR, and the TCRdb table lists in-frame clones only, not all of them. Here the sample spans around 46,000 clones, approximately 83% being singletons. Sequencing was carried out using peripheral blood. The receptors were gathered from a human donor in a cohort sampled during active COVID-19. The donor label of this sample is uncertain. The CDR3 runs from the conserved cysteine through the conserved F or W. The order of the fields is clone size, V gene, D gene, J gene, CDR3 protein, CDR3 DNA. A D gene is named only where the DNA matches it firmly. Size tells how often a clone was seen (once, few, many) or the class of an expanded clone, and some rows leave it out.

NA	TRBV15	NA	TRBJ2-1	CATSILANEQFF	TGTGCCACCAGCATTCTAGCAAATGAGCAGTTCTTC
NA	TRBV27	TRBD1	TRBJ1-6	CASRVGTGGRSPLHF	TGTGCCAGCAGGGTCGGGACAGGGGGTAGGTCACCCCTCCACTTT
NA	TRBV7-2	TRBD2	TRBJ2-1	CASSWAGGNNEQFF	TGTGCCAGCAGCTGGGCGGGGGGGAACAATGAGCAGTTCTTC
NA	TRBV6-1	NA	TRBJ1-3	CASSESHAGGNTIYF	TGTGCCAGCAGTGAATCCCACGCCGGTGGAAACACCATATATTTT
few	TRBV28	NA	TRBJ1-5	CASSLWAGAGQPQHF	TGTGCCAGCAGTTTATGGGCGGGGGCTGGTCAGCCCCAGCATTTT
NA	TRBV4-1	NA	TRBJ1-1	CASSQDSQGNTEAFF	TGCGCCAGCAGCCAAGATTCCCAGGGGAACACTGAAGCTTTCTTT
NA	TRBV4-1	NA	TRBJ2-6	CASSLGGASGANVLTF	TGCGCCAGCAGCCTCGGCGGGGCCTCTGGGGCCAACGTCCTGACTTTC
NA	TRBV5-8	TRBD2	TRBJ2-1	CASSYGGGLYEQFF	TGTGCCAGCAGCTACGGGGGAGGGTTGTATGAGCAGTTCTTC
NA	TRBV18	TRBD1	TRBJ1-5	CASSPGQGNQPQHF	TGTGCCAGCTCACCCGGACAGGGGAATCAGCCCCAGCATTTT
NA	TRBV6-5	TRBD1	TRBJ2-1	CASSGTGIIREQFF	TGTGCCAGCAGCGGGACAGGGATTATTCGTGAGCAGTTCTTC
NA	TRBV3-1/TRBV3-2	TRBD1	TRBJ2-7	CASSQGTSFNRGIRQYF	TGTGCCAGCAGCCAGGGAACAAGCTTTAACAGGGGCATCCGGCAGTACTTC
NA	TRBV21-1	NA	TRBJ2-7	CASSKVPGGAYEQYF	TGTGCCAGCAGCAAAGTCCCGGGGGGGGCCTACGAGCAGTACTTC
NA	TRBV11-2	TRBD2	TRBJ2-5	CASSLTSGGLETQYF	TGTGCCAGCAGTCTGACTAGCGGGGGGTTGGAGACCCAGTACTTC
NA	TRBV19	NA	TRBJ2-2	CASSTQAAGTGELFF	TGTGCCAGTAGTACACAGGCGGCAGGCACCGGGGAGCTGTTTTTT
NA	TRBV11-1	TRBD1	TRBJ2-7	CASSQETGGAYEQYF	TGTGCCAGCAGCCAAGAGACAGGGGGAGCCTACGAGCAGTACTTC
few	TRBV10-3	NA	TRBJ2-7	CAISQNPGGRTYEQYF	TGTGCCATCAGTCAAAACCCCGGGGGTCGTACCTACGAGCAGTACTTC
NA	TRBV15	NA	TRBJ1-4	CATSRDKGQGDEKLFF	TGTGCCACCAGCAGAGATAAGGGCCAAGGGGATGAAAAACTGTTTTTT
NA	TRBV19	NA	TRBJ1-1	CASTKQGGNTEAFF	TGTGCCAGTACCAAACAGGGTGGGAACACTGAAGCTTTCTTT
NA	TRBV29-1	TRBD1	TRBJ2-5	CSVFGQGQETQYF	TGCAGCGTTTTTGGACAGGGGCAAGAGACCCAGTACTTC
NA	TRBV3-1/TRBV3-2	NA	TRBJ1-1	CASSQDLRGRGEAFF	TGTGCCAGCAGCCAAGATCTTAGGGGGAGGGGTGAAGCTTTCTTT
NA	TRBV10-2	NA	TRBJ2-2	CASRTTANTGELFF	TGCGCCAGCAGAACCACAGCGAACACCGGGGAGCTGTTTTTT
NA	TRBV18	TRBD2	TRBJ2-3	CASSPWTSGASTDTQYF	TGTGCCAGCTCACCCTGGACTAGCGGGGCAAGCACAGATACGCAGTATTTT
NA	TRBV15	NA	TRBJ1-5	CATSRDAGGNQPQHF	TGTGCCACCAGCCGGGACGCGGGGGGAAATCAGCCCCAGCATTTT
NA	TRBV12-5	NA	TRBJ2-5	CASGWEGGRKTQYF	TGTGCTAGTGGTTGGGAGGGGGGGCGGAAGACCCAGTACTTC
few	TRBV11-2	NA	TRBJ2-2	CASSLVGNTGELFF	TGTGCCAGCAGCTTAGTTGGCAATACCGGGGAGCTGTTTTTT
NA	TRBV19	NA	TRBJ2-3	CASSTVWTGSTDTQYF	TGTGCCAGTAGTACAGTCTGGACTGGATCCACAGATACGCAGTATTTT
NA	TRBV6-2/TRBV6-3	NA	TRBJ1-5	CASSYPQPRTRNQPQHF	TGTGCCAGCAGTTACCCCCAGCCACGAACCAGGAATCAGCCCCAGCATTTT
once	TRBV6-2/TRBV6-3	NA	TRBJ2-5	CASSTLARETQYF	TGTGCCAGCAGTACCCTAGCGCGAGAGACCCAGTACTTC
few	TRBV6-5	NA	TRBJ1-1	CASTQTGGTEAFF	TGTGCCAGCACCCAGACAGGAGGCACTGAAGCTTTCTTT
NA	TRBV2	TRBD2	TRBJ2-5	CASSVTSGGQGETQYF	TGTGCCAGCAGTGTCACTAGCGGGGGCCAAGGGGAGACCCAGTACTTC
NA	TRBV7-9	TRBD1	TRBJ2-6	CASSRMTGTTTGANVLTF	TGTGCCAGCAGCCGTATGACAGGGACAACGACTGGGGCCAACGTCCTGACTTTC
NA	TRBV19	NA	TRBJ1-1	CASSAQQGITEAFF	TGTGCCAGTAGTGCTCAACAGGGTATAACTGAAGCTTTCTTT
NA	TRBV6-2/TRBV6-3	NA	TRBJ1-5	CASSYAKANQPQHF	TGTGCCAGCAGTTACGCTAAAGCCAATCAGCCCCAGCATTTT
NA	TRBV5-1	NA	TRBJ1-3	CASSPKGAGNTIYF	TGCGCCAGCAGCCCGAAGGGGGCTGGAAACACCATATATTTT
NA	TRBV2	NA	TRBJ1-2	CASRGDSGGYTF	TGTGCCAGCAGAGGGGACTCAGGCGGCTACACCTTC
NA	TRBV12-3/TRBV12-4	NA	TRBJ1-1	CASRRQVNTEAFF	TGTGCCAGCAGGCGACAGGTGAACACTGAAGCTTTCTTT
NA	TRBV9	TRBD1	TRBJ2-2	CASSLGQDLYANTGELFF	TGTGCCAGCAGCTTAGGACAGGACCTCTACGCGAACACCGGGGAGCTGTTTTTT
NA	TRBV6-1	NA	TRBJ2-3	CASSEAGGRSDTQYF	TGTGCCAGCAGTGAAGCGGGGGGGCGCTCAGATACGCAGTATTTT
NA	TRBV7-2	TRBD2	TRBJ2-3	CASSLASGGAGTDTQYF	TGTGCCAGCAGCTTAGCTAGCGGGGGGGCCGGGACAGATACGCAGTATTTT